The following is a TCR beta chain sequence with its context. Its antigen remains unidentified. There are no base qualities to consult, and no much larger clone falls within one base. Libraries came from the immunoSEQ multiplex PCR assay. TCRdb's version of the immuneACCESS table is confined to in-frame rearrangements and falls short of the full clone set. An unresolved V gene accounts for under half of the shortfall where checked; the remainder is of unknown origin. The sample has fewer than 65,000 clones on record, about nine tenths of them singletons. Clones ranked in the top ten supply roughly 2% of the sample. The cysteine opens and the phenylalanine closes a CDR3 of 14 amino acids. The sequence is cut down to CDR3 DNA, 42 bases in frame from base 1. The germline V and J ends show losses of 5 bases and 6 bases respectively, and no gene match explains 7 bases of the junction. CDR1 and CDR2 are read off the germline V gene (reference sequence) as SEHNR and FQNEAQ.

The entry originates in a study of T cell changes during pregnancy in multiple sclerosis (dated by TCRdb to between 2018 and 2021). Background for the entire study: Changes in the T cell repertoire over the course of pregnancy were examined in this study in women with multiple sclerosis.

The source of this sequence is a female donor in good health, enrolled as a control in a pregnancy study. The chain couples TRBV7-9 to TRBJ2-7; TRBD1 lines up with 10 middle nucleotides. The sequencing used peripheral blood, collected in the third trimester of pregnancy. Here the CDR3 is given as CASSPPGQGSEQYF. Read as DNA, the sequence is TGTGCCAGCAGCCCGCCGGGACAGGGGTCCGAGCAGTACTTC.